These T cell receptor beta chains were read from a single sample in a study of blood T cell repertoires in COVID-19. Data came from immunoSEQ multiplex PCR; TCRdb stores just in-frame clones and leaves some out. The table lists under 200,000 clones, about 85% of them singletons. Sequenced: peripheral blood. The receptors derive from a man in his 70s with active or convalescent COVID-19. CDR3s include the opening cysteine and the closing phenylalanine or tryptophan. Fields, in order: clone size, V gene, D gene, J gene, CDR3 protein, CDR3 DNA. A D gene is named only where the DNA matches it firmly. Expanded clones are given a class, and other clones once, few, many or no size at all.

size: -
V: TRBV2
D: -
J: TRBJ1-1
CDR3: CASRGTKAEAFF
DNA: TGTGCCAGCAGGGGCACAAAGGCTGAAGCTTTCTTT

size: -
V: TRBV20-1
D: -
J: TRBJ1-1
CDR3: CSASTGKTEAFF
DNA: TGCAGTGCTAGTACAGGGAAAACTGAAGCTTTCTTT

size: -
V: TRBV29-1
D: -
J: TRBJ1-5
CDR3: CSATRGWDQPQHF
DNA: TGCAGCGCTACCAGGGGATGGGATCAGCCCCAGCATTTT

size: once
V: TRBV19
D: -
J: TRBJ2-1
CDR3: CASSGGLTSYNEQFF
DNA: TGTGCCAGTAGTGGAGGACTCACATCCTACAATGAGCAGTTCTTC

size: -
V: TRBV19
D: TRBD2
J: TRBJ2-1
CDR3: CASHTSGRASSYNEQFF
DNA: TGTGCCAGTCATACTAGCGGGAGGGCAAGCTCCTACAATGAGCAGTTCTTC

size: -
V: TRBV7-2
D: TRBD2
J: TRBJ2-3
CDR3: CASSRGGVSTDTQYF
DNA: TGTGCCAGCAGCCGCGGGGGGGTTAGCACAGATACGCAGTATTTT

size: -
V: TRBV6-1
D: -
J: TRBJ1-5
CDR3: CASSAGGGQGVQPQHF
DNA: TGTGCCAGCAGTGCGGGGGGCGGGCAGGGAGTTCAGCCCCAGCATTTT

size: -
V: TRBV28
D: -
J: TRBJ2-7
CDR3: CASSLLTNYEQYF
DNA: TGTGCCAGCAGTTTGTTGACTAATTACGAGCAGTACTTC

size: -
V: TRBV12-3/TRBV12-4
D: -
J: TRBJ1-5
CDR3: CASSFSNQPQHF
DNA: TGTGCCAGCAGCTTTAGCAATCAGCCCCAGCATTTT

size: -
V: TRBV6-1
D: -
J: TRBJ1-3
CDR3: CASSEVAGGYGNTIYF
DNA: TGTGCCAGCAGTGAAGTCGCGGGGGGCTACGGAAACACCATATATTTT

size: once
V: TRBV20-1
D: -
J: TRBJ1-3
CDR3: CSASRLGLSGNTIYF
DNA: TGCAGTGCTAGTCGTCTGGGGCTTTCTGGAAACACCATATATTTT

size: -
V: TRBV7-9
D: TRBD1
J: TRBJ1-6
CDR3: CASSRGQGDSPLHF
DNA: TGTGCCAGCAGTAGGGGACAGGGTGATTCACCCCTCCACTTT

size: -
V: TRBV20-1
D: -
J: TRBJ2-3
CDR3: CSASVGGDTDTQYF
DNA: TGCAGTGCTAGTGTCGGGGGAGACACAGATACGCAGTATTTT

size: -
V: TRBV24-1
D: TRBD1
J: TRBJ2-6
CDR3: CATSDPTGGASGANVLTF
DNA: TGTGCCACCAGTGACCCGACAGGGGGCGCTTCTGGGGCCAACGTCCTGACTTTC

size: -
V: TRBV3-1/TRBV3-2
D: TRBD1
J: TRBJ1-1
CDR3: CASSQPSTGTGGFATEAFF
DNA: TGTGCCAGCAGCCAACCCTCGACCGGGACAGGGGGTTTCGCCACTGAAGCTTTCTTT

size: few
V: TRBV11-2
D: -
J: TRBJ2-2
CDR3: CASRSIRWNTGELFF
DNA: TGTGCCAGCAGGTCGATTCGGTGGAACACCGGGGAGCTGTTTTTT

size: few
V: TRBV18
D: -
J: TRBJ2-1
CDR3: CASSPGGRVTYNEQFF
DNA: TGTGCCAGCTCACCTGGCGGCAGAGTAACCTACAATGAGCAGTTCTTC

size: -
V: TRBV4-1
D: -
J: TRBJ2-3
CDR3: CASSPSWPAGRTDTQYF
DNA: TGCGCCAGCAGCCCATCATGGCCTGCTGGGCGCACAGATACGCAGTATTTT

size: -
V: TRBV9
D: -
J: TRBJ1-5
CDR3: CASSAGFNQPQHF
DNA: TGTGCCAGCAGCGCAGGGTTTAATCAGCCCCAGCATTTT

size: -
V: TRBV4-1
D: -
J: TRBJ2-3
CDR3: CASSQVGPWTDTQYF
DNA: TGCGCCAGCAGCCAAGTGGGCCCGTGGACAGATACGCAGTATTTT

size: -
V: TRBV2
D: -
J: TRBJ1-6
CDR3: CASSAAAVPLHF
DNA: TGTGCCAGCAGTGCGGCCGCGGTGCCCCTCCACTTT

size: -
V: TRBV28
D: -
J: TRBJ1-6
CDR3: CASSLLGREDSPLHF
DNA: TGTGCCAGCAGTTTATTGGGGCGGGAGGATTCACCCCTCCACTTT

size: -
V: TRBV27
D: TRBD1
J: TRBJ1-5
CDR3: CASTRTGVGNQPQHF
DNA: TGTGCCAGCACAAGGACAGGGGTGGGCAATCAGCCCCAGCATTTT